Below, 14 T cell receptor beta chains from the same sample are listed, as sequenced in a study of T-cell reconstitution after alpha-beta-depleted transplantation in children. Study-level results: Newly produced T cells mostly accounted for T-cell counts and diversity one year post-transplant.

A TCRbeta library incorporating unique molecular identifiers was prepared. TCRdb analysed the PCR reads with MiXCR anew, one entry per CDR3 protein. This table has some 300,000 distinct CDR3 sequences, 7.5% to 9% appearing once. No antigen has been identified for these receptors. Sequencing was performed on peripheral blood, taken 360 days after TCRalphabeta/CD19-depleted stem cell transplant. All receptors come from a female patient aged 2-15 years who had a stem cell transplant for Fanconi anemia, so the T cells may come from the graft donor.

The table lists this clonotype with many counts. This sequence joins TRBV6-1 and TRBJ2-7; no clear D gene. The CDR3 extends over 14 amino acids. The V gene lost 7 bases and the J gene lost 3 bases, with 16 bases spanning the gap. Germline V CDR1 and CDR2: MNHNS, SASEGT. As DNA, the CDR3 is TGTGCCAGCATCAACTCACTACCCTACTACGAGCAGTACTTC. Translating it yields CASINSLPYYEQYF.

This clonotype has only a few counts. The CDR3 DNA follows: TGTGCCAGCAGCCGAATAGGTTCGGGCGAGCAGTACTTC. The encoded protein is CASSRIGSGEQYF. The chain is built from TRBV3-1 and TRBJ2-7; D is uncertain. V lost 4 bases to trimming and J lost 6 bases, with 13 bases between them. Germline V gene lookup returns CDR1 LGHDT and CDR2 YNNKEL (reference sequence). The CDR3 contains 13 residues.

Ten or more counts support this clonotype. V usage is TRBV24-1 and J usage is TRBJ1-1; TRBD1 might be the D (5 bases). The V end was cut by 0 bases, the J end by 6 bases, with 19 bases between. CDR1 is KGHDR and CDR2 is SFDVKD in the germline V gene. The CDR3 has 17 amino acids. In nucleotides, the CDR3 is TGTGCCACCAGTGATTTGCCCACGGGACGTTATAGCTCTGAAGCTTTCTTT. Translating gives CATSDLPTGRYSSEAFF.

This clonotype was counted at least ten times. The CDR3 DNA is TGTGCCAGCAGTGAATATGCAGGATACGAGCAGTACTTC. Translation gives CASSEYAGYEQYF. The chain links TRBV25-1 to TRBJ2-7; D remains ambiguous. Trimming stripped 0 bases from V and 4 bases from J, with 7 bases between. This CDR3 has 13 residues. Germline CDR1 MGHDK, CDR2 SYGVNS.

This clonotype was counted ten times or more. V gene TRBV7-6 combines with J gene TRBJ2-7; TRBD2 matches 10 bases. The CDR3 is 16 residues long. Per germline, CDR1 SGHVS and CDR2 FNYEAQ. V gave up 1 base and J gave up 5 bases; unmatched junction bases: 8. CDR3: CASSLGTSGSYHEQYF. In DNA form, the CDR3 reads TGTGCCAGCAGCTTAGGGACTAGCGGATCCTATCACGAGCAGTACTTC.

This clonotype was observed a few times. J is TRBJ1-1 and V is TRBV7-9; D is ambiguous. The ends were cut back, 5 bases at V and 8 bases at J, with 9 bases in the middle. CDR1 and CDR2 from the germline V gene are SEHNR and FQNEAQ (reference sequence). The CDR3 spans 11 residues. CDR3 residues: CASSRLGEAFF. For the CDR3, the DNA is TGTGCCAGCAGCCGCCTCGGGGAAGCTTTCTTT.

This clonotype was seen repeatedly, ten times or more. This chain links TRBV20-1 with TRBJ1-1, with a weak D call TRBD1 (5 bases). The CDR3 length is 11 residues. The germline CDR1 and CDR2 sequences are DFQATT and SNEGSKA (reference sequence). Trimming stripped 5 bases from V and 8 bases from J, with 12 bases between. The CDR3 here is CSAEQGGEAFF. DNA for the CDR3: TGCAGTGCTGAGCAGGGTGGGGAAGCTTTCTTT.

Ten or more counts support this clonotype. J is TRBJ1-2 and V is TRBV6-5, with unresolved D. CDR1 MNHEY and CDR2 SVGAGI come from the germline V gene. This CDR3 comprises 11 residues. V was pared by 10 bases and J by 8 bases, with 14 bases between. In nucleotides, the CDR3 is TGTGCCACGTTTACCTCCTACGGCTACACCTTC. Residues: CATFTSYGYTF.

This clonotype was counted ten times or more. The chain links TRBV28 to TRBJ1-5, with unresolved D. Germline values: CDR1 MDHEN, CDR2 SYDVKM. The CDR3 is 12 amino acids. The V end was cut by 3 bases, the J end by 6 bases, with 6 bases between. CDR3 nucleotides: TGTGCCAGCAGTTTTACTCCTCAGCCCCAGCATTTT. Translated, it gives CASSFTPQPQHF.

This clonotype appeared a few times. V gene TRBV7-8 combines with J gene TRBJ2-5, with 9 positions matching TRBD2. The CDR3 has 15 amino acids. Germline V gene lookup returns CDR1 SGHVS and CDR2 FQNEAQ. V shed 2 bases, J shed 1 base, and the junction held 2 bases outside the gene matches. For the CDR3, the DNA is TGTGCCAGCAGCTTACTAGCGGGATTCCAAGAGACCCAGTACTTC. It encodes CASSLLAGFQETQYF. Full variable domain (missing parts from reference TRBV7-8 and TRBJ2-5): GAGVSQSPRYKVAKRGQDVALRCDPISGHVSLFWYQQALGQGPEFLTYFQNEAQLDKSGLPSDRFFAERPEGSVSTLKIQRTQQEDSAVYLCASSLLAGFQETQYFGPGTRLLVL.

This clonotype was seen ten or more times. The chain couples TRBV20-1 to TRBJ2-3; a weak D match, TRBD2 (6 bases). CDR1 and CDR2 (germline): DFQATT, SNEGSKA (reference sequence). This CDR3 comprises 16 residues. Trimming removed 5 bases at V and 0 bases at J, with 18 bases between. The chain's CDR3 is CSAGGIGSRSTDTQYF. The CDR3 nucleotides read TGCAGTGCTGGCGGGATCGGGAGTAGAAGCACAGATACGCAGTATTTT.

This clonotype was found many times. The rearrangement links TRBV5-1 to TRBJ2-3; D not certain. The germline gives CDR1 SGHRS, CDR2 YFSETQ. The V gene lost 3 bases and the J gene lost 1 base, with 12 bases spanning the gap. This CDR3 spans 15 amino acids. In DNA, the CDR3 is TGCGCCAGCAGCTGGTTGGCATCCGGCACAGATACGCAGTATTTT. Its protein product is CASSWLASGTDTQYF.

This clonotype was counted at least ten times. This rearrangement joins TRBV18 to TRBJ2-5; no firm D call. This CDR3 is built from 14 residues. Trimming cost V 6 bases and J 1 base, with 12 bases left between them. Germline lookup yields CDR1 KGHSH and CDR2 LQKENI. CDR3 DNA: TGTGCCAGCTCTCTTCTAGACACCCAAGAGACCCAGTACTTC. This sequence encodes CASSLLDTQETQYF. The full variable domain, in which reference TRBV18 and TRBJ2-5 provide the parts outside the CDR3, is NAGVMQNPRHLVRRRGQEARLRCSPMKGHSHVYWYRQLPEEGLKFMVYLQKENIIDESGMPKERFSAEFPKEGPSILRIQQVVRGDSAAYFCASSLLDTQETQYFGPGTRLLVL.

This clonotype was observed many times. No DNA is shown, since the ends of the CDR3 on it are uncertain; the CDR3 is the one TCRdb lists. The chain combines TRBV27 with TRBJ1-4; the DNA was not used to check the table's D call, TRBD1. Germline values: CDR1 MNHEY, CDR2 SMNVEV (reference sequence). The CDR3 numbers 17 amino acids, ends counted. The CDR3 here is CASSSSSYPGQGRKLFF.